This TCR beta chain was captured in a study of blood T cell repertoires in COVID-19. The V gene end was trimmed by 11 bases and the J gene end by 7 bases; junction bases not matched to a gene: 10. The CDR3 covers 14 residues. Germline V gene sequence: CDR1 SGHTA, CDR2 FQGNSA. Libraries were prepared by immunoSEQ multiplex PCR; TCRdb keeps only in-frame clonotypes and omits some of them. The table has roughly 110,000 clones, about 93% seen once. The sequence came from a woman between 25 and 40 years old with acute or convalescent COVID-19. This chain connects TRBV7-2 to TRBJ2-5; 13 bases fit TRBD2. Sequencing was done on a sample of peripheral blood. The CDR3 is CAVGLAGAPWTQYF. In nucleotides, the CDR3 is TGTGCCGTAGGACTAGCGGGGGCCCCGTGGACCCAGTACTTC.